The 6 T cell receptor beta chains presented below share a single source sample, sequenced in a study of response to subunit inactivated influenza vaccine. TCRdb ran MiXCR on the RT-PCR reads and lists one entry per CDR3 protein. This table has under 500,000 distinct CDR3 sequences, approximately 11% appearing once. Sequencing was performed on PBMCs from blood, taken roughly 47 days after vaccination. The receptor set was obtained from a middle-aged man who received an inactivated influenza vaccine.

The gene calls are TRBV4-2 and TRBJ2-4; 8 bases match TRBD1. This CDR3 region has 20 residues. Per the germline V gene, CDR1 is LGHNA and CDR2 is YNFKEQ. With V trimmed by 4 bases and J by 2 bases, 19 bases remained unmatched. In DNA form, the CDR3 reads TGTGCCAGCAGCCCACGAATAGGACAGGGTCTTTCAGGAACCAAAAACATTCAGTACTTC. Translating it yields CASSPRIGQGLSGTKNIQYF.

There are many counts of this clonotype. The chain carries TRBV15 and TRBJ2-5, with no clear D. Trimming took off 2 bases at V and 0 bases at J, with 4 bases between the two ends. Germline V CDR1 and CDR2: LNHNV, YYDKDF (reference sequence). The CDR3 length is 13 residues. CDR3 sequence (DNA): TGTGCCACCAGCAGACAGTACCAAGAGACCCAGTACTTC. Amino acid sequence: CATSRQYQETQYF.

This clonotype was recorded at least ten times. V usage is TRBV12-3 or TRBV12-4 and J usage is TRBJ1-5; maybe TRBD1 (5 bases). The CDR3 consists of 15 residues. Trimming shortened V by 6 bases and J by 6 bases, and 18 bases separated the two germline ends. The CDR3 protein is CASRSSRSGGQPQHF. The CDR3 nucleotides are TGTGCCAGCAGATCTTCAAGGTCGGGGGGTCAGCCCCAGCATTTT.

V usage is TRBV6-1 and J usage is TRBJ1-1; D is undetermined. The CDR3 loop spans 13 amino acids. In germline, CDR1 is MNHNS, CDR2 SASEGT. V was trimmed by 6 bases and J by 7 bases, leaving 15 bases between them. The chain's CDR3 is CASSLLGWREAFF. The CDR3 DNA reads TGTGCCAGCAGCCTCTTAGGTTGGCGTGAAGCTTTCTTT.

This clonotype was counted at least ten times. The CDR3 coding sequence is TGTGCCAGCAGTGACCTAGCGGGGGGTTTGGCAGATACGCAGTATTTT. Translation gives CASSDLAGGLADTQYF. The chain uses TRBV6-1 and TRBJ2-3; 11 nucleotides match TRBD2. Germline V lookup: CDR1 MNHNS, CDR2 SASEGT. This CDR3 spans 16 amino acids. J gave up 4 bases and V 3 bases, and 6 bases lay outside the gene matches.

The V gene is TRBV9, the J gene TRBJ2-7; D could derive from TRBD1 or TRBD2 (5 bases each). Trimming removed 3 bases from V and 4 bases from J, with 14 bases in between. The germline V gene encodes CDR1 SGDLS and CDR2 YYNGEE. The CDR3 has 14 amino acids. As DNA, the CDR3 is TGTGCCAGCAGCGGGGGACCAAACTCATACGAGCAGTACTTC. It encodes CASSGGPNSYEQYF.